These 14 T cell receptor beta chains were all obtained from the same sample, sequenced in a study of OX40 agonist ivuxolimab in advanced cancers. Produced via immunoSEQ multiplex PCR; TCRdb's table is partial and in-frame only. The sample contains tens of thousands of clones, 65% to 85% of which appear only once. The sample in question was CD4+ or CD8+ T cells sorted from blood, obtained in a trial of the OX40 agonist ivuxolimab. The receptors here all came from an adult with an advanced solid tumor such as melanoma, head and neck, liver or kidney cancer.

CDR3 nucleotides: TGTGCCAGCAGCATCAAGGGAGGTGGAAACACCATATATTTT. It specifies CASSIKGGGNTIYF. V is TRBV13 and J is TRBJ1-3; no firm D call. The CDR3 extends over 14 amino acids. Germline CDR1 PRHDT, CDR2 FYEKMQ (reference sequence). Between the trimmed V and J ends, which lost 5 bases and 3 bases, there was a span of 11 bases.

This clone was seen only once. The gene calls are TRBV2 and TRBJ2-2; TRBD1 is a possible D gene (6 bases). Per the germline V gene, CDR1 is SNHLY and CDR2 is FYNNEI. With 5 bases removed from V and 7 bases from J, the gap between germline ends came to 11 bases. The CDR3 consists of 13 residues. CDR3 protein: CASSIQGIGELFF. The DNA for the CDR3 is TGTGCCAGCAGTATACAGGGAATCGGGGAGCTGTTTTTT.

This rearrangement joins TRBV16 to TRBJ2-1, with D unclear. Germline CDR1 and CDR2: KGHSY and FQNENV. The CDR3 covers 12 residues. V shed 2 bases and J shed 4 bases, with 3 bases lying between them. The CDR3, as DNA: TGTGCCAGCAGCCAACAATACAATGAGCAGTTCTTC. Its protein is CASSQQYNEQFF.

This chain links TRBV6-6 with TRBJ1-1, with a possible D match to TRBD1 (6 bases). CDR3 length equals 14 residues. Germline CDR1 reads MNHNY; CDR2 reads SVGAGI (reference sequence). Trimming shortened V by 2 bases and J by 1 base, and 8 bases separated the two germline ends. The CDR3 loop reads CASSYGTQNTEAFF. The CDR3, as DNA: TGTGCCAGCAGTTACGGGACACAGAACACTGAAGCTTTCTTT.

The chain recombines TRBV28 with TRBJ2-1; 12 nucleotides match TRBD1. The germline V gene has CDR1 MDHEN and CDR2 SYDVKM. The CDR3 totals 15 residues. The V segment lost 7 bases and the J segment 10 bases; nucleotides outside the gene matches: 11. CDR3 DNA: TGTGCCAGCATAGATGCCGGGACAGGGGGCCTCGAGCAGTTCTTC. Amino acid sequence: CASIDAGTGGLEQFF.

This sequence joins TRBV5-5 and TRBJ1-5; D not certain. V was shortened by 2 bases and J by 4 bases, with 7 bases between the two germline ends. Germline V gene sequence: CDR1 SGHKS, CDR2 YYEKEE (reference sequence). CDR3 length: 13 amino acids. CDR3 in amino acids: CASSLMMNQPQHF. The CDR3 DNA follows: TGTGCCAGCAGCTTAATGATGAATCAGCCCCAGCATTTT.

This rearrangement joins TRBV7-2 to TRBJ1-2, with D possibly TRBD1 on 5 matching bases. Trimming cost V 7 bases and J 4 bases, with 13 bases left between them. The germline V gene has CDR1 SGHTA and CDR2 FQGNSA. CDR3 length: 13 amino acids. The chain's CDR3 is CASTPTGRYGYTF. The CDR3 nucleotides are TGTGCCAGCACCCCCACGGGACGCTATGGCTACACCTTC.

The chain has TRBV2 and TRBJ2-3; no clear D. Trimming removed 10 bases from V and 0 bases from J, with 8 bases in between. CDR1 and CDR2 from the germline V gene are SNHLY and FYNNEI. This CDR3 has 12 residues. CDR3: CATTASTDTQYF. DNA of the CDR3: TGTGCCACAACAGCTAGCACAGATACGCAGTATTTT.

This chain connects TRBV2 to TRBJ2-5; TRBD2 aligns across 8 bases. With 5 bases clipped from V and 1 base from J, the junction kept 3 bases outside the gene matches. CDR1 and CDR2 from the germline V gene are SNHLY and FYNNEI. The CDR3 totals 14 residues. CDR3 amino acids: CASSSTSGQETQYF. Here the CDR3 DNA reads TGTGCCAGCAGTTCTACTAGCGGCCAAGAGACCCAGTACTTC.

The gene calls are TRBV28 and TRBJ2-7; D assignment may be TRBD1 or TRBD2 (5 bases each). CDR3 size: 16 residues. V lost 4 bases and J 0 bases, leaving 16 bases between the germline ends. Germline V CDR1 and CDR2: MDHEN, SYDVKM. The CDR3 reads CASSSVGTPSSYEQYF. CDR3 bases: TGTGCCAGCAGTTCAGTGGGGACCCCGAGCTCCTACGAGCAGTACTTC.

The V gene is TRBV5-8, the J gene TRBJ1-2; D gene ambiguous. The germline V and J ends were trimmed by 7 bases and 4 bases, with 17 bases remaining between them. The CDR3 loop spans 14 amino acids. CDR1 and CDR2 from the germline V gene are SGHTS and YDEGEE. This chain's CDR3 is CASGDPRKTYGYTF. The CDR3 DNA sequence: TGTGCCAGCGGTGATCCACGAAAGACCTATGGCTACACCTTC.

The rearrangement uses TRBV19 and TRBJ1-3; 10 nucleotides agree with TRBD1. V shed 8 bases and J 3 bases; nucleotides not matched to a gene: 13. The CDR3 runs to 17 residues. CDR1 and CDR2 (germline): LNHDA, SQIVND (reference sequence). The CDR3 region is CASGFRDRGIGGNTIYF. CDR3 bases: TGTGCCAGTGGATTCCGGGACAGGGGTATAGGTGGAAACACCATATATTTT.

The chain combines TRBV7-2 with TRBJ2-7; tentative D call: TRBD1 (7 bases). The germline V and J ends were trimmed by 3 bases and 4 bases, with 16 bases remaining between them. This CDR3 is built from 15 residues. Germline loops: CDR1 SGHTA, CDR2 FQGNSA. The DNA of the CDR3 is TGTGCCAGCAGCTTTACGTCGGCAGGGGGGTACGAGCAGTACTTC. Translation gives CASSFTSAGGYEQYF. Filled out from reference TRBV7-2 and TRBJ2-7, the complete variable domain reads GAGVSQSPSNKVTEKGKDVELRCDPISGHTALYWYRQSLGQGLEFLIYFQGNSAPDKSGLPSDRFSAERTGGSVSTLTIQRTQQEDSAVYLCASSFTSAGGYEQYFGPGTRLTVT.

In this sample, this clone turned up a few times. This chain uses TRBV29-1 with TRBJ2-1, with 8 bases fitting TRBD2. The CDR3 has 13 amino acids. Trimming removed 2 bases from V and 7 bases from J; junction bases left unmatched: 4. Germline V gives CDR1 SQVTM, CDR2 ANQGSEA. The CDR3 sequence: CSVEWVAGNEQFF. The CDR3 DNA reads TGCAGCGTTGAATGGGTAGCGGGGAATGAGCAGTTCTTC.